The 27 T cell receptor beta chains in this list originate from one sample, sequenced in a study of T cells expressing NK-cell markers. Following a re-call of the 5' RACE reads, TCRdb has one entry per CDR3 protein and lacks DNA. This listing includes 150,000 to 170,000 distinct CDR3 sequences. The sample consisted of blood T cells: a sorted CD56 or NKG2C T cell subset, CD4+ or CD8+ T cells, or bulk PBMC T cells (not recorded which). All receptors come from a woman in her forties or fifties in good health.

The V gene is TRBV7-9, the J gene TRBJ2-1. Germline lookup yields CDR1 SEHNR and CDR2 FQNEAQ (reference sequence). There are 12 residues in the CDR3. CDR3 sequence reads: CASRRSGNEQFF.

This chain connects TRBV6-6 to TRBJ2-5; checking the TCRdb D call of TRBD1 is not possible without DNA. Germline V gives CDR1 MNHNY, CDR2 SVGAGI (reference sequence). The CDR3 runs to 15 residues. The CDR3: CASRNTGTLGETQYF.

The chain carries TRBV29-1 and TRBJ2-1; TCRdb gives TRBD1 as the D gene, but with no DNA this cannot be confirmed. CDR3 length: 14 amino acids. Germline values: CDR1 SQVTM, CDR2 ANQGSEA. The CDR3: CSVDRTEIYNEQFF.

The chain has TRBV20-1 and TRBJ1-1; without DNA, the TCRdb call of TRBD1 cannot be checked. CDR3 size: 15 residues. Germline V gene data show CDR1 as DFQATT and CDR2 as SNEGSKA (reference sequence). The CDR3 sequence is CSAVDREKMNTEAFF.

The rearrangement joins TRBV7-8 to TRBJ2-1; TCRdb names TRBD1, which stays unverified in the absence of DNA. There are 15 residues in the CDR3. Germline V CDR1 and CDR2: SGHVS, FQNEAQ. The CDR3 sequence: CASSLRTGGYNEQFF.

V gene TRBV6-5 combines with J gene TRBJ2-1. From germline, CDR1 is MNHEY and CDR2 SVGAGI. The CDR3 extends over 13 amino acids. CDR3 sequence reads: CASSTDLYNEQFF.

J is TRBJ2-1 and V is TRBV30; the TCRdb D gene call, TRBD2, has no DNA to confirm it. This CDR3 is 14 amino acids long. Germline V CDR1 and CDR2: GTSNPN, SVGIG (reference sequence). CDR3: CAWSREGIGNEQFF.

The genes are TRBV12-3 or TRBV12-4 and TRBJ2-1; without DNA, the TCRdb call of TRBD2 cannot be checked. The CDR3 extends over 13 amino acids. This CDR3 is CASRGRGVGEQFF.

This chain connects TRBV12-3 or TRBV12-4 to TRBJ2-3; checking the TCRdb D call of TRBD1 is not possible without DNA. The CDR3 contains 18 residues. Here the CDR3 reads CASSFYVGAAGSTDTQYF.

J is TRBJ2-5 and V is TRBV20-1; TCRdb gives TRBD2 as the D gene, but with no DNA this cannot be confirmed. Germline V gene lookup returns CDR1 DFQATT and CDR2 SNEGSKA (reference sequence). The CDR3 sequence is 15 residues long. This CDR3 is CSATRTSGDQETQYF.

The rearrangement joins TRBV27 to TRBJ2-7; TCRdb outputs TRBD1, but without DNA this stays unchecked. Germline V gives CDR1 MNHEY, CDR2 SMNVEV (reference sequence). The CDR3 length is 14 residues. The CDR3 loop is CASTGQGPAYEQYF.

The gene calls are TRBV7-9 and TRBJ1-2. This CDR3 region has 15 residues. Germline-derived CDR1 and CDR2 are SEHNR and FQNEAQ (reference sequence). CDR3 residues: CASSDYHPGLEGYTF.

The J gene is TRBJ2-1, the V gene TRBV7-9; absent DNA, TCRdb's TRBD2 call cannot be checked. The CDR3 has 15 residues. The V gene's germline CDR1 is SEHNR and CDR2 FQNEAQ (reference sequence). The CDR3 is CASSLGLAGHNEQFF.

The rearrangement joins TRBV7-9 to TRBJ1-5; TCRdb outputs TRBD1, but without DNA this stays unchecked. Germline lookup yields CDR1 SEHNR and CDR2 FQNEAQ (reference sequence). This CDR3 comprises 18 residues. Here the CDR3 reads CASSLGDWLGPRGQPQHF.

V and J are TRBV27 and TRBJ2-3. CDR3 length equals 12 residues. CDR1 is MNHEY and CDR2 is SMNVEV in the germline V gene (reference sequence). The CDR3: CASSQVWSTQYF.

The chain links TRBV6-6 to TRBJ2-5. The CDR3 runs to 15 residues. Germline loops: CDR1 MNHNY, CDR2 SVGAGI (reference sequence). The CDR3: CASSKTHYGVETQYF.

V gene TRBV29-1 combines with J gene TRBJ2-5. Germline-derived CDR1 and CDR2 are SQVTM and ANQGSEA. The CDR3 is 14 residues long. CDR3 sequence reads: CSVEDGYREETQYF. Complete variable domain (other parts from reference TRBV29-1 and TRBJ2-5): SAVISQKPSRDICQRGTSLTIQCQVDSQVTMMFWYRQQPGQSLTLIATANQGSEATYESGFVIDKFPISRPNLTFSTLTVSNMSPEDSSIYLCSVEDGYREETQYFGPGTRLLVL.

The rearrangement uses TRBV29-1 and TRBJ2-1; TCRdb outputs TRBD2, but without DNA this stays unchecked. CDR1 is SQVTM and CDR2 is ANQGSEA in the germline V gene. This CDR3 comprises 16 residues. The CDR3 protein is CSVVEAAASSYNEQFF.

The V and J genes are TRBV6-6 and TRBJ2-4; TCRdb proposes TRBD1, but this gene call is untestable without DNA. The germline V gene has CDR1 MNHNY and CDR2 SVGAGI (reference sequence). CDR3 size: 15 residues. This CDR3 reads CASSYTGVPRNIQYF.

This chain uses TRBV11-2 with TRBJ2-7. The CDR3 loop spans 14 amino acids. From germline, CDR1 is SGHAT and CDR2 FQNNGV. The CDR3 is CASSYKASAHEQYF. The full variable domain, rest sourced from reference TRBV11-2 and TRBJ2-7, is EAGVAQSPRYKIIEKRQSVAFWCNPISGHATLYWYQQILGQGPKLLIQFQNNGVVDDSQLPKDRFSAERLKGVDSTLKIQPAKLEDSAVYLCASSYKASAHEQYFGPGTRLTVT.

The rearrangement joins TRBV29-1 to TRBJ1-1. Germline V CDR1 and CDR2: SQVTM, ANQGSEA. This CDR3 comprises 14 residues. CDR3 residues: CSVERDRGWGEAFF. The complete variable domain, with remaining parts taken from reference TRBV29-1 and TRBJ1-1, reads SAVISQKPSRDICQRGTSLTIQCQVDSQVTMMFWYRQQPGQSLTLIATANQGSEATYESGFVIDKFPISRPNLTFSTLTVSNMSPEDSSIYLCSVERDRGWGEAFFGQGTRLTVV.

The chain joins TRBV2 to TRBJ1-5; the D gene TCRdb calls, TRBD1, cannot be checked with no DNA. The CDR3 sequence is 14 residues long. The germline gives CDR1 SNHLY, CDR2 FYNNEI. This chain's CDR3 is CASSGGRYDQPQHF.

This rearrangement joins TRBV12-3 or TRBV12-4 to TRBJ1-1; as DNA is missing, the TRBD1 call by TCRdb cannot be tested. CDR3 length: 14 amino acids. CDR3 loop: CASSLAGEATEAFF.

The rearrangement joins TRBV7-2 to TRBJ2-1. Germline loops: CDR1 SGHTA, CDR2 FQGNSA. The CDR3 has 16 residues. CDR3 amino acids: CASSLGLLGVYNEQFF.

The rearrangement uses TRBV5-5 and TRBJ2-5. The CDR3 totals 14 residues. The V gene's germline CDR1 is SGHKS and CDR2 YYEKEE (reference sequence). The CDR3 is CASSLLPREETQYF.

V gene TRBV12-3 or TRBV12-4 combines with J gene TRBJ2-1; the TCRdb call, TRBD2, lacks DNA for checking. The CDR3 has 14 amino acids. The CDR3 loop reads CASDALSREDEQFF.

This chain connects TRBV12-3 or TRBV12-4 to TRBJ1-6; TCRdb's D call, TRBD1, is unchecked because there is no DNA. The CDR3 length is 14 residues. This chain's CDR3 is CASSRDRLNSPLHF.